The rows below give T cell receptor beta chains drawn from one sample of a study of T cells in Graves' hyperthyroidism and ophthalmopathy. TCRdb redid the calling of the multiplex PCR reads with MiXCR, one entry per CDR3 protein. The sample consists of 400,000 to 500,000 distinct CDR3 sequences, roughly 15% of them appearing once. Material for sequencing was blood. The receptors shown here come from a man younger than 30 with Graves' ophthalmopathy. The CDR3 runs from the conserved cysteine through the conserved F or W. A D gene is named only where the DNA matches it firmly. Part of the rows lack a size; the others show once, few, many or a class for expanded clones.

v_call	d_call	clone_size	j_call	cdr3_aa	cdr3_nt
TRBV7-9	NA	few	TRBJ2-2	CASSFPSGTGELFF	TGTGCCAGCAGCTTTCCCTCGGGAACCGGGGAGCTGTTTTTT
TRBV4-2	NA	few	TRBJ2-5	CASSLRSLAGGVQETQYF	TGTGCCAGCTCCCTAAGGTCCCTGGCCGGGGGCGTTCAAGAGACCCAGTACTTC
TRBV9	NA	few	TRBJ1-2	CASSVSKGDWESRTGYTF	TGTGCCAGCAGCGTATCGAAAGGGGACTGGGAATCTAGAACTGGCTACACCTTC
TRBV6-1	TRBD1	NA	TRBJ2-5	CASSSYGQGRETQYF	TGTGCCAGCAGTTCCTATGGACAGGGGCGCGAGACCCAGTACTTC
TRBV7-6	NA	NA	TRBJ2-5	CASSLGLGTLQETQYF	TGTGCCAGCAGCCTGGGGCTGGGGACTCTCCAAGAGACCCAGTACTTC
TRBV4-1	NA	once	TRBJ2-2	CASSPLGRGGSNTGELFF	TGCGCCAGCAGCCCGCTGGGCAGGGGCGGGTCGAACACCGGGGAGCTGTTTTTT
TRBV5-1	TRBD2	NA	TRBJ2-3	CASGTGTSGSGPDTQYF	TGCGCCAGCGGAACCGGGACTAGCGGGAGCGGCCCAGATACGCAGTATTTT
TRBV7-9	TRBD2	NA	TRBJ2-7	CASSLAGGLALPREQYF	TGTGCCAGCAGCTTAGCTGGCGGACTAGCCCTACCGCGCGAGCAGTACTTC
TRBV4-1	TRBD2	many	TRBJ2-1	CASSPLLAGRDNEQFF	TGCGCCAGCAGTCCCCTCCTAGCGGGAAGGGACAATGAGCAGTTCTTC
TRBV6-1	NA	many	TRBJ1-3	CASARASGNTIYF	TGTGCCAGCGCTAGGGCCTCTGGAAACACCATATATTTT
TRBV12-5	NA	few	TRBJ2-6	CASGLKGSGANVLTF	TGTGCTAGTGGTTTGAAGGGTAGCGGGGCCAACGTCCTGACTTTC
TRBV29-1	TRBD1	many	TRBJ1-1	CSVGQGAYTEAFF	TGCAGCGTTGGGCAGGGGGCTTACACTGAAGCTTTCTTT
TRBV3-1	TRBD1	many	TRBJ2-1	CASSQLGTGVEQFF	TGTGCCAGCAGCCAACTCGGGACAGGGGTTGAGCAGTTCTTC
TRBV12-3/TRBV12-4	NA	many	TRBJ2-1	CASCPEGGVINEQFF	TGTGCCAGCTGTCCTGAAGGAGGGGTTATCAATGAGCAGTTCTTC
TRBV5-1	NA	NA	TRBJ1-2	CASSLWPGSGYTF	TGCGCCAGCAGCTTGTGGCCGGGGTCTGGCTACACCTTC
TRBV19	NA	NA	TRBJ2-7	CASSIYSTGRAEQYF	TGTGCCAGTAGTATTTACTCGACTGGCAGGGCGGAGCAGTACTTC
TRBV2	NA	many	TRBJ1-5	CASRGRGLSNQPQHF	TGTGCCAGCAGAGGTAGGGGATTAAGCAATCAGCCCCAGCATTTT
TRBV11-2	TRBD1	many	TRBJ2-1	CASSQTGTAYNEQFF	TGTGCCAGCAGCCAAACCGGGACAGCTTACAATGAGCAGTTCTTC
TRBV19	TRBD2	NA	TRBJ2-2	CASSPGGWGAGELFF	TGTGCCAGTAGTCCGGGGGGGTGGGGGGCCGGGGAGCTGTTTTTT
TRBV11-2	NA	many	TRBJ1-4	CASSLGTPTNEKLFF	TGTGCCAGCAGCTTGGGGACCCCAACTAATGAAAAACTGTTTTTT
TRBV7-2	TRBD2	NA	TRBJ2-7	CASSLVGTSGGANSYEQYF	TGTGCCAGCAGCTTAGTGGGGACTAGCGGGGGGGCAAACTCCTACGAGCAGTACTTC
TRBV10-3	TRBD2	NA	TRBJ2-3	CAINSRAGGTDTQYF	TGTGCCATCAACTCCAGGGCGGGGGGTACAGATACGCAGTATTTT
TRBV9	NA	few	TRBJ1-1	CASSPDQILPATEAFF	TGTGCCAGCAGCCCCGATCAGATCCTACCCGCCACTGAAGCTTTCTTT
TRBV2	NA	NA	TRBJ1-5	CASSNGLNQPQHF	TGTGCCAGCAGTAATGGGCTCAATCAGCCCCAGCATTTT
TRBV4-1	TRBD2	many	TRBJ2-7	CASSQGLWTSGYEQYF	TGCGCCAGCAGCCAAGGTCTCTGGACTAGCGGCTACGAGCAGTACTTC
TRBV6-2/TRBV6-3	NA	many	TRBJ2-7	CASSRSFGGPYEQYF	TGTGCCAGCAGCCGCAGTTTTGGCGGGCCCTACGAGCAGTACTTC
TRBV5-4	NA	NA	TRBJ2-5	CASSSGPGIETQYF	TGTGCCAGCAGCTCGGGACCGGGTATAGAGACCCAGTACTTC
TRBV25-1	TRBD2	NA	TRBJ2-2	CASSEGLAELNTGELFF	TGTGCCAGCAGTGAGGGACTAGCGGAGTTAAACACCGGGGAGCTGTTTTTT
TRBV7-9	TRBD1	many	TRBJ1-2	CASSPRDRGPYGYTF	TGTGCCAGCAGCCCCCGGGACAGGGGGCCTTATGGCTACACCTTC
TRBV11-2	TRBD2	NA	TRBJ2-1	CASGTSGSTNEQFF	TGTGCCAGCGGAACTAGCGGGAGTACGAATGAGCAGTTCTTC
TRBV11-3	NA	NA	TRBJ2-1	CASSLDMVKGNEQFF	TGTGCCAGCAGCTTGGATATGGTTAAAGGCAATGAGCAGTTCTTC
TRBV20-1	TRBD2	NA	TRBJ2-1	CSARDPGGVQETQFF	TGCAGTGCTAGAGATCCCGGGGGGGTCCAAGAGACCCAGTTCTTC
TRBV11-3	NA	once	TRBJ2-7	CASSLRDGAREQYF	TGTGCCAGCAGCCTCCGGGACGGGGCTCGCGAGCAGTACTTC
TRBV25-1	NA	few	TRBJ1-6	CASSGHGGNNSPLHF	TGTGCCAGCAGTGGCCATGGAGGAAATAATTCACCCCTCCACTTT
TRBV10-3	TRBD2	many	TRBJ2-7	CAISDSGSGVYEQYF	TGTGCCATCAGTGACTCGGGTAGCGGGGTCTACGAGCAGTACTTC
TRBV15	NA	many	TRBJ2-7	CATSRGSIAAYEQYF	TGTGCCACCAGCAGAGGAAGTATAGCCGCCTACGAGCAGTACTTC
TRBV11-2	TRBD2	many	TRBJ2-1	CASSRQREGYEQFF	TGTGCCAGCAGCCGCCAGCGGGAGGGCTATGAGCAGTTCTTC
TRBV30	NA	NA	TRBJ2-1	CAWSVSPPSSYNEQFF	TGTGCCTGGAGTGTATCCCCCCCAAGCTCCTACAATGAGCAGTTCTTC
TRBV19	TRBD2	few	TRBJ2-1	CASNRQTLAGNEQFF	TGTGCCAGTAATCGGCAGACACTAGCGGGTAATGAGCAGTTCTTC
TRBV6-5	NA	many	TRBJ2-7	CASSYRTAYEQYF	TGTGCCAGCAGTTACAGGACAGCCTACGAGCAGTACTTC
TRBV11-2	TRBD2	NA	TRBJ2-5	CASSSLAEQETQYF	TGTGCCAGCAGCTCACTAGCGGAACAAGAGACCCAGTACTTC
TRBV5-5	NA	few	TRBJ1-4	CASSLAGPGDEKLFF	TGTGCCAGCAGCTTGGCCGGGCCAGGCGACGAAAAACTGTTTTTT
TRBV7-2	TRBD1	many	TRBJ2-5	CASSLREQGPQYF	TGTGCCAGCAGCTTAAGGGAACAGGGGCCTCAGTACTTC